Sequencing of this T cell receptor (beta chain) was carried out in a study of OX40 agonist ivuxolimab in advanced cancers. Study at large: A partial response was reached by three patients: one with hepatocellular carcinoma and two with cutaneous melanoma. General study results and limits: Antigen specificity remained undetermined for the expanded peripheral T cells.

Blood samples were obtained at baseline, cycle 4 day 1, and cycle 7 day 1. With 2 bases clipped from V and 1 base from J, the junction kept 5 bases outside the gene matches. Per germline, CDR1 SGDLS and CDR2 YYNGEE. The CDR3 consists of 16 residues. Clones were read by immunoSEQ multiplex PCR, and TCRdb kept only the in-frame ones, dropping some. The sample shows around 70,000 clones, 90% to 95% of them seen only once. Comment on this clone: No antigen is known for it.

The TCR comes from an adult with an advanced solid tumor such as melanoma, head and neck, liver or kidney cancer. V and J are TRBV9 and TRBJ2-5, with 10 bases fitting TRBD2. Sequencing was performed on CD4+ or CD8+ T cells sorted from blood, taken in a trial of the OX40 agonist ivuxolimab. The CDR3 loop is CASSVGSGGIQETQYF. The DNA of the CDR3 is TGTGCCAGCAGCGTGGGTAGCGGGGGGATCCAAGAGACCCAGTACTTC.